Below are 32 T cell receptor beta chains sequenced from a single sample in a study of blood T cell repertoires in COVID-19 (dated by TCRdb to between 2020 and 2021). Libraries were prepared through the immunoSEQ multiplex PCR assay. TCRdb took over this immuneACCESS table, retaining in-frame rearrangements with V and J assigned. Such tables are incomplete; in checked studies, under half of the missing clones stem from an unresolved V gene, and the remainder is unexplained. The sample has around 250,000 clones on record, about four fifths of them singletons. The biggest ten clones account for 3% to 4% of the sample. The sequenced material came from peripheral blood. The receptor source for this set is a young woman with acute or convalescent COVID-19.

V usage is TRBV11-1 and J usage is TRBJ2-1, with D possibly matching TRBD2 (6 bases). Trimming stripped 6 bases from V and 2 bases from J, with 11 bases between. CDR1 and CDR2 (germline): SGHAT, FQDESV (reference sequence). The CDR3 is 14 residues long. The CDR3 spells CASRRRDPYNEQFF. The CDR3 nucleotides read TGTGCCAGCAGACGGCGGGACCCCTACAATGAGCAGTTCTTC. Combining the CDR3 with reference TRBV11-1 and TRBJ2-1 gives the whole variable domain EAEVAQSPRYKITEKSQAVAFWCDPISGHATLYWYRQILGQGPELLVQFQDESVVDDSQLPKDRFSAERLKGVDSTLKIQPAELGDSAMYLCASRRRDPYNEQFFGPGTRLTVL.

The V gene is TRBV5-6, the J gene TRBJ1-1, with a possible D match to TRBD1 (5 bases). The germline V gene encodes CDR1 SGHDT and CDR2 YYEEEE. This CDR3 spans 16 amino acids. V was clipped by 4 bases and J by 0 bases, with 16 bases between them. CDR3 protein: CASSGPLTVMNTEAFF. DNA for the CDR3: TGTGCCAGCAGCGGCCCGTTGACAGTTATGAACACTGAAGCTTTCTTT.

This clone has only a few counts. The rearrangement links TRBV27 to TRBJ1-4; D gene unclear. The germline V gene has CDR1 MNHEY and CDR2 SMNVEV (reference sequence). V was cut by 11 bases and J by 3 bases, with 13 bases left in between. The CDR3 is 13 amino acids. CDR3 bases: TGTGCCTCAGCAACGAGGGCTAATGAAAAACTGTTTTTT. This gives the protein CASATRANEKLFF.

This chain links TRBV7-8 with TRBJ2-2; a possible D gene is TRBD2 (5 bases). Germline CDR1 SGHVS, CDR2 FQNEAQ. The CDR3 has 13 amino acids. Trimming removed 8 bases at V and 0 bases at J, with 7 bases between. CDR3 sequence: CASAGPNTGELFF. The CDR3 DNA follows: TGTGCCAGCGCGGGTCCGAACACCGGGGAGCTGTTTTTT.

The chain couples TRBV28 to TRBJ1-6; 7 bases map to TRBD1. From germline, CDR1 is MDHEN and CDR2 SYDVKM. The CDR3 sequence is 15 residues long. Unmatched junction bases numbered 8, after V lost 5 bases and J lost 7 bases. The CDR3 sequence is CASSRIRGSNSPLHF. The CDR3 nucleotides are TGTGCCAGCAGTCGCATCAGGGGGTCGAATTCACCCCTCCACTTT.

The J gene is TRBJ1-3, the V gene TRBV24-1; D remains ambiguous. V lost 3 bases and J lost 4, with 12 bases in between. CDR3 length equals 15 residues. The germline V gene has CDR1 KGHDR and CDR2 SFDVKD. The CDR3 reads CATSDPGSHGNTIYF. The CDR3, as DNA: TGTGCCACCAGTGATCCCGGGAGTCACGGAAACACCATATATTTT.

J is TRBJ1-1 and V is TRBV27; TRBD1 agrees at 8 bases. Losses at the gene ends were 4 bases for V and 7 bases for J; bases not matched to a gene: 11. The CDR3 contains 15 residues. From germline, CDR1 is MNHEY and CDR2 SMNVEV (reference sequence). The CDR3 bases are TGTGCCAGCAGTTCCTCACAGGGGGATAGGGGTGAAGCTTTCTTT. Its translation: CASSSSQGDRGEAFF.

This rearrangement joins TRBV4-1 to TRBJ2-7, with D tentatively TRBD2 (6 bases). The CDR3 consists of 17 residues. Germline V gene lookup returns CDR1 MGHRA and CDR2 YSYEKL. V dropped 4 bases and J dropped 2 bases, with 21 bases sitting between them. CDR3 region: CASSPGGGEGFTYEQYF. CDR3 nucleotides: TGCGCCAGCAGCCCCGGGGGTGGCGAGGGATTTACCTACGAGCAGTACTTC.

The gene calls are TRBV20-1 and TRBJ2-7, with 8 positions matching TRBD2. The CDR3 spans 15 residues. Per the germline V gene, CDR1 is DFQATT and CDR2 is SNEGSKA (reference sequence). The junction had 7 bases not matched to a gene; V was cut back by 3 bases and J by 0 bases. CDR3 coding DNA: TGCAGTGCTAGTCACCCGGGAGGGAGCTCCTACGAGCAGTACTTC. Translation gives CSASHPGGSSYEQYF.

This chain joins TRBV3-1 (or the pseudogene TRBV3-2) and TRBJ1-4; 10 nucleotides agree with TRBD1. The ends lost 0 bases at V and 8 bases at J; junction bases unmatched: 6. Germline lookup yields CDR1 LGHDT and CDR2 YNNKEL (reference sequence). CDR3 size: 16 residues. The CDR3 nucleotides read TGTGCCAGCAGCCAAGATCGGGGGACAGGGGCGGAAAAACTGTTTTTT. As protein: CASSQDRGTGAEKLFF.

DNA of the CDR3: TGCGCCAGCACCCCACAGGCATCGGACCTGACCGGGGAGCTGTTTTTT. It specifies CASTPQASDLTGELFF. The chain couples TRBV5-1 to TRBJ2-2; TRBD1 might be the D (5 bases). V was trimmed by 6 bases and J by 5 bases, leaving 20 bases between them. CDR1 and CDR2 (germline): SGHRS, YFSETQ. CDR3 length: 16 residues.

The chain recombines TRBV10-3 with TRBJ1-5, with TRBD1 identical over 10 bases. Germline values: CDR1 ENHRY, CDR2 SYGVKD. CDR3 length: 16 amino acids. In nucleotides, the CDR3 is TGTGTATATTCCCCCCGACAGGGGGCCTGCAATCAGCCCCAGCATTTT. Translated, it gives CVYSPRQGACNQPQHF.

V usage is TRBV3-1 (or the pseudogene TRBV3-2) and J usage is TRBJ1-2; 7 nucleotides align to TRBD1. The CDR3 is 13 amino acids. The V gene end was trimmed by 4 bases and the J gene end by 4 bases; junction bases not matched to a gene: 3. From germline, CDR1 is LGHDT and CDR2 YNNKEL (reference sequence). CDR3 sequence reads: CASSPGTAYGYTF. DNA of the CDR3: TGTGCCAGCAGCCCCGGGACAGCCTATGGCTACACCTTC.

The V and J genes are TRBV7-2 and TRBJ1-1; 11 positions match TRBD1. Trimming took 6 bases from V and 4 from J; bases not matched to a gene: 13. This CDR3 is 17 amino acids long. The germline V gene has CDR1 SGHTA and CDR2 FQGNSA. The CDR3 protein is CASSRGQGAILGTEAFF. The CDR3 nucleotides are TGTGCCAGCAGTCGAGGACAGGGGGCGATTCTGGGCACTGAAGCTTTCTTT.

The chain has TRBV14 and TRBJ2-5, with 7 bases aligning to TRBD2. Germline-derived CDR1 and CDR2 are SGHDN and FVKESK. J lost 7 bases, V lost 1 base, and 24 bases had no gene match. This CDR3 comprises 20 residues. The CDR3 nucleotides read TGTGCCAGCAGCCAAGTACCGTCCTCGGGCGGGAGTGGGGTAGGAGGGACCCAGTACTTC. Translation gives CASSQVPSSGGSGVGGTQYF.

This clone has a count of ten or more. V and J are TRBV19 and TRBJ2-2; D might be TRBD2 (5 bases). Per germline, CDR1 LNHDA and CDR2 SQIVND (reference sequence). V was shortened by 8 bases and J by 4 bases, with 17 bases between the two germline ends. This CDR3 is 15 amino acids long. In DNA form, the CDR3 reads TGTGCCAGTTCCGACCCCGGGAAAGTCACCGGGGAGCTGTTTTTT. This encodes CASSDPGKVTGELFF.

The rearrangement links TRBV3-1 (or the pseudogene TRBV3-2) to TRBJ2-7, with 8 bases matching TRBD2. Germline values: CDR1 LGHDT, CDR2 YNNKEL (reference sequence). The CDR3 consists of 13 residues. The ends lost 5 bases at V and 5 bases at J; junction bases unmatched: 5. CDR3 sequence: CASSGLALNEQYF. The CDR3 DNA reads TGTGCCAGCAGCGGACTAGCTCTAAACGAGCAGTACTTC.

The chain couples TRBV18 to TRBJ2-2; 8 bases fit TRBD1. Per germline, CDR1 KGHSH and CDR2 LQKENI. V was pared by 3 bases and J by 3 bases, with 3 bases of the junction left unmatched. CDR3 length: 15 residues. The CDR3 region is CASSPRGLDTGELFF. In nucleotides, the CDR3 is TGTGCCAGCTCACCCAGGGGGCTGGACACCGGGGAGCTGTTTTTT. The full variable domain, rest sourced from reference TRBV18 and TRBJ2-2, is NAGVMQNPRHLVRRRGQEARLRCSPMKGHSHVYWYRQLPEEGLKFMVYLQKENIIDESGMPKERFSAEFPKEGPSILRIQQVVRGDSAAYFCASSPRGLDTGELFFGEGSRLTVL.

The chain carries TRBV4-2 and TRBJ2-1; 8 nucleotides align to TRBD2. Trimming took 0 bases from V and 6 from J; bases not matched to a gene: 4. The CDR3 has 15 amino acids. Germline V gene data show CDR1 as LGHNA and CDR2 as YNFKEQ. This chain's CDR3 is CASSQDGRAINEQFF. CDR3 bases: TGTGCCAGCAGCCAAGACGGGAGGGCCATCAATGAGCAGTTCTTC.

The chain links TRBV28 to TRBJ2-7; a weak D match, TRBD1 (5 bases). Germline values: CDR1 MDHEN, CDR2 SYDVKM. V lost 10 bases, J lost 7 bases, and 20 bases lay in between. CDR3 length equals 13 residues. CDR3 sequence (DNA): TGTGCCACGGGCAGGGAATCCCCAAGGGAGCAGTACTTC. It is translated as CATGRESPREQYF.

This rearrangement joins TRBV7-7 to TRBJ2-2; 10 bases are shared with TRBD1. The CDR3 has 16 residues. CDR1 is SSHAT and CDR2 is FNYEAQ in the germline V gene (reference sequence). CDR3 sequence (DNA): TGTGCTATCAGACAGGGGGCGAACTTGAACACCGGGGAGCTGTTTTTT. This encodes CAIRQGANLNTGELFF.

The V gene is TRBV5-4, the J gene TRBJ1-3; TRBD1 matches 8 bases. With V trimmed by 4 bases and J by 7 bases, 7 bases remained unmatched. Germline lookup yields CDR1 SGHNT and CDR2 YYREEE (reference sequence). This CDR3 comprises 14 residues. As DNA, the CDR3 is TGTGCCAGCAGCGAGTATCACAGGGGGAACACCATATATTTT. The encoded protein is CASSEYHRGNTIYF. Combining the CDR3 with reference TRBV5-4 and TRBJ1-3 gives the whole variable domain ETGVTQSPTHLIKTRGQQVTLRCSSQSGHNTVSWYQQALGQGPQFIFQYYREEENGRGNFPPRFSGLQFPNYSSELNVNALELDDSALYLCASSEYHRGNTIYFGEGSWLTVV.

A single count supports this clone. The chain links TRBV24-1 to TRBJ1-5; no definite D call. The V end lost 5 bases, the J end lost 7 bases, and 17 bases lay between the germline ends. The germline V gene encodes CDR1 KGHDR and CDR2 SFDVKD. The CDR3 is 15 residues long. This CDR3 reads CATSATGSSGQPQHF. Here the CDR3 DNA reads TGTGCCACCAGTGCAACCGGGTCCAGTGGCCAGCCCCAGCATTTT.

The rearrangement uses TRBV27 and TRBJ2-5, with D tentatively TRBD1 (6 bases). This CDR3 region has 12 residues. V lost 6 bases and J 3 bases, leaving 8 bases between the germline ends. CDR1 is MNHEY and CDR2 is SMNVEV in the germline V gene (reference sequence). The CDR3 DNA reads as TGTGCCAGCAGCGACAGGAAAGAGACCCAGTACTTC. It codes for CASSDRKETQYF.

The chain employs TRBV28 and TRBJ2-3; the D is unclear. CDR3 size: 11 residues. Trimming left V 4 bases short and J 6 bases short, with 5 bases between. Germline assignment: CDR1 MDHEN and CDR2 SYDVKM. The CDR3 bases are TGTGCCAGCAGTTACTTCGATACGCAGTATTTT. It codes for CASSYFDTQYF.

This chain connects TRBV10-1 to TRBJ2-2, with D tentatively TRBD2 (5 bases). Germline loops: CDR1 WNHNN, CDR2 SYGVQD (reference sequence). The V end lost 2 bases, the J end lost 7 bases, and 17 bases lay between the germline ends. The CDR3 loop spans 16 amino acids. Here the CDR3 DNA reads TGCGCCAGCAGTGAGACTACCATGAGCGGATACGGGGAGCTGTTTTTT. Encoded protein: CASSETTMSGYGELFF.

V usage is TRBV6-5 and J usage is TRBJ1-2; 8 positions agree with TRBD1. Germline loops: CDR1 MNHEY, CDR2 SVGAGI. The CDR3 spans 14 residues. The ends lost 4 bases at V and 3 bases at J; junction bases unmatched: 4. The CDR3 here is CASSSSGGHYGYTF. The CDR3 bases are TGTGCCAGCAGTTCTTCAGGGGGCCACTATGGCTACACCTTC.

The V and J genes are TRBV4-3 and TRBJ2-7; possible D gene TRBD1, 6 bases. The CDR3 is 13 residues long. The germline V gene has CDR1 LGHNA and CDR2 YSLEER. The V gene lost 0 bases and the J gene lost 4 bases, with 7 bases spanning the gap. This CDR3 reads CASSQDDRYEQYF. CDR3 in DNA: TGCGCCAGCAGCCAAGATGACAGGTACGAGCAGTACTTC.

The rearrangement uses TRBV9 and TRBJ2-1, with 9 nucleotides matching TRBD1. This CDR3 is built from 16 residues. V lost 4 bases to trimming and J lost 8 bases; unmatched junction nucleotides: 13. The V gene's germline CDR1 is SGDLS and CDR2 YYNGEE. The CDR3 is CASSPRTGAGGDEQFF. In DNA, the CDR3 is TGTGCCAGCAGCCCACGGACAGGGGCTGGTGGGGATGAGCAGTTCTTC.

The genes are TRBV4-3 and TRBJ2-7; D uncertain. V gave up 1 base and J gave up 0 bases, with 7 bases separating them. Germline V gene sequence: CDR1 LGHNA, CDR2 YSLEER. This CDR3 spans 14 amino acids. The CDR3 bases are TGCGCCAGCAGCCAAGGTACCTACTCCTACGAGCAGTACTTC. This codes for CASSQGTYSYEQYF.

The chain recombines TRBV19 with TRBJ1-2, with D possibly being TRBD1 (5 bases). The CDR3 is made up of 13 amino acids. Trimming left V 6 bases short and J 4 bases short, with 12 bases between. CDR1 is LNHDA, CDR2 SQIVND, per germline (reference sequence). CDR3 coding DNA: TGTGCCAGTAGGCGGGATCAGGGCTATGGCTACACCTTC. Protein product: CASRRDQGYGYTF.

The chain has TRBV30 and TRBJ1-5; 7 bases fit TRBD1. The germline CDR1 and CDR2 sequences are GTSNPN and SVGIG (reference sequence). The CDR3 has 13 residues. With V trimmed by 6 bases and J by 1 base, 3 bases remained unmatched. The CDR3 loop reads CACTTGSNQPQHF. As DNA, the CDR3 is TGTGCCTGCACGACAGGGAGCAATCAGCCCCAGCATTTT.